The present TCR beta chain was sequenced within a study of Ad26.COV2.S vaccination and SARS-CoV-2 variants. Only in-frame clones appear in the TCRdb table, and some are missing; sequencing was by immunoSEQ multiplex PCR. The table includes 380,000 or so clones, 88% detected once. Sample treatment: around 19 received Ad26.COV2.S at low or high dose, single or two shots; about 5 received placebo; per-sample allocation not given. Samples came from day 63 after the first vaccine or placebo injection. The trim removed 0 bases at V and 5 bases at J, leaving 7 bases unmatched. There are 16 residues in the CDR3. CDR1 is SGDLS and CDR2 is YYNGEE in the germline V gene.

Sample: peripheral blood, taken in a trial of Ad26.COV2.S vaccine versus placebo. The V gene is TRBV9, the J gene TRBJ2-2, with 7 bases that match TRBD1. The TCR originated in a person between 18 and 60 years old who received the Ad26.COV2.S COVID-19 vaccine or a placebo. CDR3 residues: CASSVATQGETGELFF. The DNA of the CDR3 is TGTGCCAGCAGCGTAGCTACCCAGGGGGAAACCGGGGAGCTGTTTTTT.